There are a few counts of the clone carrying this T cell receptor beta chain. Its target is unknown. The data stem from a study of cytomegalovirus exposure and HLA in healthy donors. Background on the study: One earlier analysis, a look at about 179 million T cells, found almost 120 million unique TCR beta sequences.

The PCR used 60 Vbeta and 13 Jbeta primers. Assay: immunoSEQ multiplex PCR; the TCRdb copy retains only in-frame clones and omits some. The data show more than 70,000 clones, less than 75% seen once. Study-level results: What a later analysis reportedly showed was that an Asian-associated ancestry cluster had fewer N-insertions than the 666-donor mean.

Germline V gives CDR1 SGHNT, CDR2 YYREEE (reference sequence). Unmatched junction bases numbered 8, after V lost 2 bases and J lost 2 bases. CDR3 size: 18 residues. The sample was PBMCs. The source of this sequence is a man aged 35 to 55 in good health and CMV-seropositive. The chain uses TRBV5-4 and TRBJ1-6; 9 bases match TRBD1. In DNA, the CDR3 is TGTGCCAGCAGCTTCTTTGGACAGGGGAGAACCTATAATTCACCCCTCCACTTT. Encoded protein: CASSFFGQGRTYNSPLHF. Together with reference TRBV5-4 and TRBJ1-6, the CDR3 gives the full variable domain: ETGVTQSPTHLIKTRGQQVTLRCSSQSGHNTVSWYQQALGQGPQFIFQYYREEENGRGNFPPRFSGLQFPNYSSELNVNALELDDSALYLCASSFFGQGRTYNSPLHFGNGTRLTVT.